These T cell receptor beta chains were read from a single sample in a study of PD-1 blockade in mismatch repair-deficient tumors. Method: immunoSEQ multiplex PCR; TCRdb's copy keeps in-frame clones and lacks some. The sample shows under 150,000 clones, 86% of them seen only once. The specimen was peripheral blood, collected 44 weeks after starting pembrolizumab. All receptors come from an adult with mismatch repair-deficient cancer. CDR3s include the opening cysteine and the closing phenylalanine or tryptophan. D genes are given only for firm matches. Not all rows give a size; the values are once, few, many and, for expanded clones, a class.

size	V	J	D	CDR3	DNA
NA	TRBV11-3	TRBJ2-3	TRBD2	CASSLTSGTVTDTQYF	TGTGCCAGCAGCTTAACTAGCGGGACCGTCACAGATACGCAGTATTTT
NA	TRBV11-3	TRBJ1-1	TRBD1	CASSLEYRGTEAFF	TGTGCCAGCAGCTTAGAGTACAGGGGCACTGAAGCTTTCTTT
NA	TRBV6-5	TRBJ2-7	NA	CASKNAPELAYEQYF	TGTGCCAGCAAAAACGCCCCCGAACTAGCCTACGAGCAGTACTTC
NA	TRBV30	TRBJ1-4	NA	CAWGLGGAGEKLFF	TGTGCCTGGGGGCTTGGTGGTGCTGGAGAAAAACTGTTTTTT
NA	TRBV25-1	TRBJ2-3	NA	CASSKGRTDTQYF	TGTGCCAGCTCGAAAGGACGCACAGATACGCAGTATTTT
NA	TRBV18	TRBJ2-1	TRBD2	CASSGLAAYNEQFF	TGTGCCAGCTCCGGACTAGCGGCGTACAATGAGCAGTTCTTC
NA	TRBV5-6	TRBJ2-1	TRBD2	CASSSTTSGSYNEQFF	TGTGCCAGCAGCTCAACGACTAGCGGGTCCTACAATGAGCAGTTCTTC
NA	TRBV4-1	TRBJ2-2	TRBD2	CASSQGLAGTGELFF	TGCGCCAGCAGCCAGGGACTAGCGGGGACCGGGGAGCTGTTTTTT
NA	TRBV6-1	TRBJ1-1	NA	CASSGGSTEAFF	TGTGCCAGCAGTGGGGGGAGCACTGAAGCTTTCTTT
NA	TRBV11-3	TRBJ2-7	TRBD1	CASSPRDRAPSYEQYF	TGTGCCAGCAGCCCCCGGGACAGGGCCCCCTCCTACGAGCAGTACTTC
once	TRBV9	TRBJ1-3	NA	CASSETGNPGNTIYF	TGTGCCAGCAGCGAGACAGGCAACCCTGGAAACACCATATATTTT
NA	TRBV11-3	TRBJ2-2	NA	CASSFAGAGELFF	TGTGCCAGCAGCTTCGCCGGGGCCGGGGAGCTGTTTTTT
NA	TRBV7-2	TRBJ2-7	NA	CASSSRDNSYEQYF	TGTGCCAGCAGCTCCCGGGACAACTCCTACGAGCAGTACTTC
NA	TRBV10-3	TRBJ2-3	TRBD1	CAISESTGAIDTQYF	TGTGCCATCAGTGAGTCTACAGGGGCGATTGATACGCAGTATTTT
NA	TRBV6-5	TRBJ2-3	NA	CASSYSGAGAPRQYF	TGTGCCAGCAGTTACTCGGGAGCGGGTGCCCCCAGGCAGTATTTT
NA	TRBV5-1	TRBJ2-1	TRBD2	CASSLDRAVSGIPYEQFF	TGCGCCAGCAGCTTGGACAGGGCGGTTAGCGGGATCCCTTATGAGCAGTTCTTC
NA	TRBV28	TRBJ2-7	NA	CASSLFQRSYEQYF	TGTGCCAGCAGCTTGTTTCAGAGAAGCTACGAGCAGTACTTC
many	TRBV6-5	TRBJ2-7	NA	CASSESGYEQYF	TGTGCCAGCAGTGAATCTGGCTACGAGCAGTACTTC
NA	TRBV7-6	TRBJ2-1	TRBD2	CASLRAGSGEKGLIDNEQFF	TGTGCCAGCCTTCGTGCCGGTAGCGGGGAAAAGGGCCTCATTGACAATGAGCAGTTCTTC
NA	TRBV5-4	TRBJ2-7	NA	CASSSRTLPYEQYF	TGTGCCAGCAGCTCTCGCACCCTACCGTACGAGCAGTACTTC
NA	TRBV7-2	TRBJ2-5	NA	CASSYYGETQYF	TGTGCCAGCAGCTACTACGGGGAGACCCAGTACTTC
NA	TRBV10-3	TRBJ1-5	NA	CAISERLAGYSNQPQHF	TGTGCCATCAGTGAGCGCCTTGCGGGATATAGCAATCAGCCCCAGCATTTT
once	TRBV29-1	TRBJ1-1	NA	CSAQRTVGGNAFF	TGCAGCGCACAACGGACTGTAGGTGGTAACGCTTTCTTT
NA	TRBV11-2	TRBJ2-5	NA	CASSYRVGETQYF	TGTGCCAGCAGCTACAGGGTTGGGGAGACCCAGTACTTC
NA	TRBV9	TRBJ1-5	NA	CASSVAGNQPQHF	TGTGCCAGCAGCGTAGCGGGGAATCAGCCCCAGCATTTT
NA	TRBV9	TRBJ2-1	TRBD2	CASGAGGQVEQFF	TGTGCCAGCGGAGCGGGAGGGCAGGTTGAGCAGTTCTTC
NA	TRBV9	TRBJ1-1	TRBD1	CASSVGADRGLYEAFF	TGTGCCAGCAGCGTAGGAGCGGACAGGGGGCTCTATGAAGCTTTCTTT
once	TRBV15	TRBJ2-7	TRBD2	CATSRGLAYEQYF	TGTGCCACCAGCAGGGGACTAGCCTACGAGCAGTACTTC
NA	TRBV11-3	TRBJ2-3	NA	CASSHQTTLTATDTQYF	TGTGCCAGCAGCCACCAAACAACCTTGACAGCCACAGATACGCAGTATTTT
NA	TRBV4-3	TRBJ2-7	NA	CASSQDQGGQAKEQYF	TGCGCCAGCAGCCAAGATCAAGGTGGTCAGGCAAAGGAGCAGTACTTC
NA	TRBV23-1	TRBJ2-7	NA	CASSHSGNRRRTPVLSYEQYF	TGCGCCAGCAGTCACTCCGGAAACAGGAGACGAACCCCAGTCCTCTCCTACGAGCAGTACTTC
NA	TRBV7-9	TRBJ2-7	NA	CASSLAGPYEQYF	TGTGCCAGCAGCTTAGCTGGACCCTACGAGCAGTACTTC
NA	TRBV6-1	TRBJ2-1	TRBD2	CASSLLAGGDNEQFF	TGTGCCAGCAGCCTACTAGCGGGAGGGGACAATGAGCAGTTCTTC
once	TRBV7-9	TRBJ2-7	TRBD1	CASSNRRQGAYEQYF	TGTGCCAGCAGCAATCGACGACAGGGGGCCTACGAGCAGTACTTC
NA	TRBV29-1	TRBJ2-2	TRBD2	CSVETSGSITGELFF	TGCAGCGTTGAGACTAGCGGGAGTATCACCGGGGAGCTGTTTTTT
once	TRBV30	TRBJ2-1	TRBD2	CAWGLAGASYNEQFF	TGTGCCTGGGGACTAGCGGGAGCCTCCTACAATGAGCAGTTCTTC
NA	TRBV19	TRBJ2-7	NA	CASSLGISYEQYF	TGTGCCAGTAGTTTGGGGATCTCCTACGAGCAGTACTTC
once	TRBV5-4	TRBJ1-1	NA	CASSLGIRTEAFF	TGTGCCAGCAGCTTGGGTATCAGGACTGAAGCTTTCTTT
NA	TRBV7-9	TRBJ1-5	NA	CASSHAGLGQPQHF	TGTGCCAGCAGCCACGCAGGGTTGGGCCAGCCCCAGCATTTT
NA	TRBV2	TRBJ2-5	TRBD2	CASSDGAGDGETQYF	TGTGCCAGCAGTGATGGGGCGGGAGATGGGGAGACCCAGTACTTC
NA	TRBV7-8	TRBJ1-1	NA	CASSPRWPGDTEAFF	TGTGCCAGCAGCCCCCGTTGGCCGGGGGACACTGAAGCTTTCTTT
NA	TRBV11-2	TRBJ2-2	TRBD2	CASSPGRALIRANTGELFF	TGTGCCAGCAGCCCTGGGAGGGCCTTAATAAGAGCGAACACCGGGGAGCTGTTTTTT
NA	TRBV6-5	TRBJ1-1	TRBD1	CASSNKTGMNTEAFF	TGTGCCAGCAGCAACAAGACAGGGATGAACACTGAAGCTTTCTTT
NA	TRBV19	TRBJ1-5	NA	CASSARPRSFDQPQHF	TGTGCCAGTAGCGCCCGCCCCAGGAGTTTCGATCAGCCCCAGCATTTT
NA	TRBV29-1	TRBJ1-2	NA	CSVADRLFTF	TGCAGCGTTGCCGACCGACTATTCACCTTC
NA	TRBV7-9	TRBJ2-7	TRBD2	CASSSPGSGLAGDEQYF	TGTGCCAGCAGCTCCCCAGGGAGCGGGCTAGCGGGAGACGAGCAGTACTTC
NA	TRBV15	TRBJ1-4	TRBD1	CATSSTHRGPGTNEKLFF	TGTGCCACCAGCAGTACTCACAGGGGGCCTGGAACTAATGAAAAACTGTTTTTT
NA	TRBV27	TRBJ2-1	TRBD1	CASSPEGQLGAHEQFF	TGTGCCAGCAGTCCCGAGGGACAGTTGGGAGCCCATGAGCAGTTCTTC
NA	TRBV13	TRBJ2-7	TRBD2	CASSHYEEQAGLAGYVTKQYF	TGTGCCAGCAGCCACTACGAGGAGCAGGCGGGACTAGCGGGTTATGTTACGAAGCAGTACTTC
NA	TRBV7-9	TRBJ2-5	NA	CASSLGDLEETQYF	TGTGCCAGCAGCTTAGGGGACCTCGAGGAGACCCAGTACTTC
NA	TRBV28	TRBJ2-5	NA	CASSFSGLWSRAETQYF	TGTGCCAGCAGTTTTTCAGGTTTATGGTCCAGGGCAGAGACCCAGTACTTC
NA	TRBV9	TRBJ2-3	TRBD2	CASSVVGGTSGADTQYF	TGTGCCAGCAGCGTAGTAGGAGGGACTAGCGGGGCAGATACGCAGTATTTT